This record covers a single TCR beta chain. There is no known antigen for this receptor. Per-base quality was not reported, and no clone a single base away is much larger than it. The data derive from a study of shared clonotypes between healthy human individuals (dated by TCRdb to 2018 to 2021). Context from the whole study: The cohort comprised a couple of women and three men aged 18 to 49 years. Per donor, three plates each were used for CD4 naive and CD4 memory, two for CD8 naive, and one for CD8 memory. To estimate repertoire size and how much clonotype sharing occurs between individuals, the study deeply sequenced the blood TCR repertoires of about 5 healthy adults. Leukapheresis yielded between about 0.85 and 10 billion PBMCs per donor. Libraries were prepared and TCR repertoires were sequenced by different laboratories using diverse techniques, in order to increase sequencing depth and limit assay-specific biases.

CD8 naive samples were obtained by positive selection for CCR7 among CD45RO-negative cells, yielding a CD45RA+CCR7+ population from which TemRA cells were excluded. The donors were healthy, HIV-negative adults who had no recently reported acute infections or vaccinations. Only Caucasian adults living in Nashville, Tennessee, USA were represented among the donors. Blood was obtained by leukapheresis, after which PBMCs were separated by Ficoll-Histopaque density gradient centrifugation and cryopreserved in liquid nitrogen vapor phase. Analytical flow cytometry was used to check the purity and quantity of each magnetically sorted T cell population. Each sorted fraction had its genomic DNA isolated and then quantified by UV absorbance on a Nanodrop 2000c. Broad study findings and their caveats: Pairwise subsampling led to the expectation that sequencing depth would affect the degree of clonotype sharing among donors. Naive subsets generally had larger estimated clonotype richness than memory subsets did. Clonotypes shared by all four sorted-subset donors showed higher generation probabilities than non-shared clonotypes. Even with the large sequencing depth, rarefaction of the sorted-subset datasets indicated that sequencing was incomplete. The genetic and exposure-history diversity represented was limited by the small number of donors. When several donors were compared, the shared fraction of clonotypes was about 5.5% for naive CD4, 3% to 4% for naive CD8, roughly 2.5% for memory CD4, and less than 0.5% for memory CD8. Sampling was restricted to blood, and TCR repertoires in tissues likely differ from the TCR repertoires found in blood.

Using the deep immunoSEQ assay, TCR CDR3 regions were amplified from genomic DNA by multiplex PCR. For each cell subset, the extracted genomic DNA was distributed evenly across all wells of several immunoSEQ 96-well plates, and each plate served as one replicate. For sorted subsets, about 220 ng of genomic DNA, equivalent to around 31,000 T cell genomes, went into each replicate PCR. Purified libraries were quantified with a Qubit 3.0 fluorometer, sized on a Bioanalyzer 2100, and re-quantified with the KAPA Library Quantification kit. Each immunoSEQ 96-well plate was sequenced on its own single-read 150-cycle Illumina NextSeq 550 flow cell. As for the authors' bioinformatics: Because the immunoSEQ output included only junctional sequences and no quality scores, the filtering could not be the same as the filtering used for full-length reads. To assign V/J genes and CDR3, sequences were annotated using PyIR, a Python wrapper for IgBLAST v1.9, with IMGT germline references. Reads were filtered out if the reads had weak V/J assignments (E-value above 1e-6), no CDR3, stop codons, out-of-frame junctions, or ambiguous translated residues. V3J clonotypes were defined as sequences sharing an identical inferred V gene, J gene, and CDR3 amino acid sequence. The percentage overlap between two repertoires was calculated by dividing the number of shared unique clonotypes by the size of the smaller repertoire. Three approaches were used to assess repertoire richness: RTK rarefaction, the Chao1 estimator, and Recon v2.1 estimates of unobserved clonotypes. For all TCRbeta clonotypes obtained by the gDNA method from a handful of donors, generation probabilities were computed with OLGA. Not all clones reach the TCRdb copy of this immuneACCESS table, which keeps in-frame sequences only. Checked studies attribute under half of the gap to unresolved V genes and leave the rest unexplained. V, J and clone size are taken as reported in that table, and D and trimming were inferred from the DNA itself. Present in this sample are hundreds of thousands of clones, about 95% of which were seen just once. Jointly, the top ten make up about 0.11% of the sample.

The origin of this receptor is a woman aged 30 to 39 in good health. Source material: naive CD8+ T cells sorted from blood. The cell subset or site tag for this specimen amounts to: CD45RA+CCR7+.

The base sequence is TGTGCCAGCAGTTCGGGGCGAGATGAAGCTTTCTTT. It translates as CASSSGRDEAFF. The chain is made from TRBV28 and TRBJ1-1; a tentative D call is TRBD1 (5 bases match). From cysteine to phenylalanine, the CDR3 is 12 amino acids long. The kept DNA is CDR3 alone, 36 bases in frame from the first base. CDR1 and CDR2, looked up from the germline V gene, are MDHEN and SYDVKM. V drops 4 bases and J drops 7 bases, leaving 10 bases in between.